This TCR beta chain stems from a study of T cell responses to AZD1222 COVID-19 vaccine. Points from the study as a whole: Reportedly, nearly half of unique spike TCRs recognized epitopes outside B.1.351/B.1.1.7 mutations. The study found Spike-specific TCR breadth and depth rose after two AZD1222 doses.

Trimming shortened V by 1 base and J by 2 bases, and 15 bases separated the two germline ends. This CDR3 comprises 17 residues. From germline, CDR1 is SEHNR and CDR2 FQNEAQ (reference sequence). Pooling was applied to second doses at about 4 or about 12 weeks. With regard to this clone: Its antigen is as yet unknown.

Repertoires were generated with immunoSEQ multiplex PCR, while TCRdb's copy carries only in-frame clones and drops some. The sample has around 130,000 clones; approximately 92% are singletons. The sequencing here drew on peripheral blood, taken 28 days after the second AZD1222 dose. The receptor comes from an adult who received the AZD1222 COVID-19 vaccine. The chain links TRBV7-9 to TRBJ2-1; D is unclear. As DNA, the CDR3 is TGTGCCAGCAGCTTAGTCTCTGCTGGGAACGCCTACAATGAGCAGTTCTTC. Translating gives CASSLVSAGNAYNEQFF.